The present TCR beta chain was sequenced within a study of T cell changes during pregnancy in multiple sclerosis. Some clones are missing from TCRdb's copy, which holds only in-frame ones; the method was immunoSEQ multiplex PCR. The data contain about 100,000 clones, just over 90% of them singletons. V shed 5 bases and J shed 5 bases, with 10 bases lying between them. The CDR3 sequence is 13 residues long. Germline CDR1 reads MNHNS; CDR2 reads SASEGT. The sample was peripheral blood, taken in the second trimester of pregnancy. The receptor's source is a female donor with multiple sclerosis, enrolled in a pregnancy study. The V gene is TRBV6-1, the J gene TRBJ1-5; the D is unclear. CDR3 nucleotide sequence: TGTGCCAGCAGTCCAGCAGGCGATCAGCCCCAGCATTTT. Residues: CASSPAGDQPQHF.